This T cell receptor (beta chain) emerged from a study of blood T cell repertoires in COVID-19. Study at large: PBMCs, B-cell-depleted T cells, or T cells provided the cDNA or gDNA that made up the material.

The method was immunoSEQ multiplex PCR; TCRdb's version includes in-frame clones alone and lacks a portion of them. The table lists some 200,000 clones, 70% to 85% of them singletons. The study drew participants aged about 18 to 89 years from some 24 US areas. The CDR3 has 15 amino acids. Germline lookup yields CDR1 SGDLS and CDR2 YYNGEE. With V trimmed by 0 bases and J by 7 bases, 5 bases remained unmatched. The chain couples TRBV9 to TRBJ2-3; the match to TRBD2 covers 10 bases. The TCR sequence derives from a woman in her 40s with acute COVID-19. Material: PBMCs or T cells enriched from blood (not recorded which). CDR3 bases: TGTGCCAGCAGCGTAGAACTAGCGGGATTATATACGCAGTATTTT. Protein product: CASSVELAGLYTQYF.